This T cell receptor beta chain was recovered during a study of T cells in Graves' hyperthyroidism and ophthalmopathy. Study-level results: Clonotypes that were expanded in thyroid above 0.001 mostly appeared in blood too.

The CDR3 runs 11 residues. The germline V gene has CDR1 SNHLY and CDR2 FYNNEI. V lost 4 bases to trimming and J lost 6 bases, with 5 bases between them. Graves' hyperthyroidism is called stable when ophthalmopathy does not progress within 18 months. Patients aged 18 to 65 had newly diagnosed hyperthyroidism lasting under 2 months. Uncontrolled infection, other autoimmune disease, pregnancy or lactation led to exclusion. With regard to this clonotype: What it recognizes is unknown.

RNA transcripts provided the source from which TCR beta CDR3 regions were amplified. The TCR CDR3 first-round RT-PCR relied on the HTBI primer set. MiXCR, applied by TCRdb to the multiplex PCR reads, yields one record per CDR3 protein. The repertoire holds under 800,000 distinct CDR3 sequences, with about 14% as singletons. The sequence derives from a young woman with Graves' hyperthyroidism. The J gene is TRBJ2-3, the V gene TRBV2, with D hard to call. Sample: blood. The CDR3 DNA reads TGTGCCAGCAGTGTTAGGGATACGCAGTATTTT. It specifies CASSVRDTQYF.